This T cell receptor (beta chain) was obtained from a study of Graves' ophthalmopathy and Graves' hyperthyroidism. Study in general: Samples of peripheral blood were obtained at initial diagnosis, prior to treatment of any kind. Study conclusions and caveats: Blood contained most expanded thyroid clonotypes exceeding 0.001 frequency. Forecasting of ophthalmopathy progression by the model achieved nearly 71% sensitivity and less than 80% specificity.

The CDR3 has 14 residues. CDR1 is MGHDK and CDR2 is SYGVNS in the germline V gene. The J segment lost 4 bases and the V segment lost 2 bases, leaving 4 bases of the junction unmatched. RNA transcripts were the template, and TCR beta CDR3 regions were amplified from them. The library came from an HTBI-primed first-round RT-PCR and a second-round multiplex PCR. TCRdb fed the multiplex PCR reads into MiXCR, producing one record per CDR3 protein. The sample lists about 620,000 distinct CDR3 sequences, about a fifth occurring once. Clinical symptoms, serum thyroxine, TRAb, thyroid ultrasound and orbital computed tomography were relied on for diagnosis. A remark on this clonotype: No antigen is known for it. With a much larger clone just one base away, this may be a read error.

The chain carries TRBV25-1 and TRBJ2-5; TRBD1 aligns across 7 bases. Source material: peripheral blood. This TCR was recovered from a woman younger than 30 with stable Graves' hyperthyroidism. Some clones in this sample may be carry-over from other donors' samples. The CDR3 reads CASSEPGQIETQYF. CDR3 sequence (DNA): TGTGCCAGCAGTGAACCGGGACAGATAGAGACCCAGTACTTC.